These 9 T cell receptor beta chains were all obtained from the same sample, sequenced in a study of response to subunit inactivated influenza vaccine. TCRdb analysed the RT-PCR reads with MiXCR anew, one entry per CDR3 protein. Of around 580,000 distinct CDR3 sequences detected, 10% to 15% appear once; the ten largest clones hold approximately 10%. The sample consisted of PBMCs from blood, taken on the day of vaccination. The receptor set was obtained from a man over 45 who received an inactivated influenza vaccine.

This chain links TRBV7-2 with TRBJ2-7; maybe TRBD2 (6 bases). V shed 1 base and J shed 6 bases, with 13 bases lying between them. This CDR3 comprises 14 residues. CDR1 is SGHTA and CDR2 is FQGNSA in the germline V gene. DNA for the CDR3: TGTGCCAGCAGCTTAGGAAACCGGGGAGGCGAGCAGTACTTC. As protein: CASSLGNRGGEQYF. The whole variable domain, filled in from reference TRBV7-2 and TRBJ2-7, reads GAGVSQSPSNKVTEKGKDVELRCDPISGHTALYWYRQSLGQGLEFLIYFQGNSAPDKSGLPSDRFSAERTGGSVSTLTIQRTQQEDSAVYLCASSLGNRGGEQYFGPGTRLTVT.

The table lists this clonotype with a few counts. V usage is TRBV11-2 and J usage is TRBJ2-5; D is possibly TRBD2 (6 bases). Trimming cost V 3 bases and J 0 bases, with 8 bases left between them. CDR1 SGHAT and CDR2 FQNNGV come from the germline V gene. CDR3 size: 14 residues. CDR3 DNA: TGTGCCAGCAGCTTCGCGGGGTACCAAGAGACCCAGTACTTC. Residues: CASSFAGYQETQYF.

This clonotype was seen only a few times. This rearrangement joins TRBV11-2 to TRBJ1-2, with 12 bases that match TRBD1. The germline V gene encodes CDR1 SGHAT and CDR2 FQNNGV. The CDR3 spans 18 residues. The V segment lost 5 bases and the J segment 8 bases; nucleotides outside the gene matches: 18. The CDR3 DNA follows: TGTGCCAGCAGCCAAAATGAGGGGACAGGGGGCGTAATTCGAGGCTACACCTTC. Protein: CASSQNEGTGGVIRGYTF.

This clonotype has ten or more counts. The V call is TRBV4-3, the J call TRBJ2-7; no clear D gene. The CDR3 runs to 13 residues. V was clipped by 2 bases and J by 4 bases, with 9 bases between them. Germline assignment: CDR1 LGHNA and CDR2 YSLEER. CDR3 in DNA: TGCGCCAGCAGCCAACACACTGGTTACGAGCAGTACTTC. Residues: CASSQHTGYEQYF.

This clonotype showed up many times. This chain links TRBV5-1 with TRBJ2-1; the match to TRBD2 covers 9 bases. The germline CDR1 and CDR2 sequences are SGHRS and YFSETQ. The CDR3 contains 15 residues. With V trimmed by 0 bases and J by 7 bases, 5 bases remained unmatched. The DNA of the CDR3 is TGCGCCAGCAGCTTGGCGGCTAGCGGGGCAAATGAGCAGTTCTTC. Residues: CASSLAASGANEQFF.

The J gene is TRBJ2-7, the V gene TRBV11-1, with D perhaps matching TRBD1 or TRBD2 (6 bases each). The CDR3 is 18 residues long. Trimming took off 4 bases at V and 4 bases at J, with 26 bases between the two ends. Germline-derived CDR1 and CDR2 are SGHAT and FQDESV (reference sequence). The DNA for the CDR3 is TGTGCCAGCAGCTCCCCAGGAAGGAGGGGGTCGTCGGTTTACGAGCAGTACTTC. It is translated as CASSSPGRRGSSVYEQYF.

The chain is built from TRBV10-3 and TRBJ2-1; TRBD2 agrees at 9 bases. This CDR3 is 15 amino acids long. Per germline, CDR1 ENHRY and CDR2 SYGVKD. Trimming took 3 bases from V and 7 from J; bases not matched to a gene: 7. Here the CDR3 DNA reads TGTGCCATCAGTGATAGCGGGAGTCAGGGAAATGAGCAGTTCTTC. Its translation: CAISDSGSQGNEQFF.

The chain uses TRBV2 and TRBJ2-7, with 10 bases matching TRBD1. This CDR3 region has 15 residues. CDR1 is SNHLY, CDR2 FYNNEI, per germline. V dropped 6 bases and J dropped 2; count of bases not matched to a gene: 7. The CDR3 region has the DNA TGTGCCAGCAGCGATCGGACAGGGGGACCCTACGAGCAGTACTTC. As protein: CASSDRTGGPYEQYF.

This clonotype was counted only a few times. V gene TRBV4-3 combines with J gene TRBJ2-3; a weak D match, TRBD2 (6 bases). The CDR3 sequence is 17 residues long. Per germline, CDR1 LGHNA and CDR2 YSLEER. Deletions cut 1 base from V and 2 bases from J, with 16 bases between. In nucleotides, the CDR3 is TGCGCCAGCAGCCAAGTTGTTGGGGCGGGGCCCACAGATACGCAGTATTTT. This codes for CASSQVVGAGPTDTQYF.